The rows below give T cell receptor beta chains drawn from one sample of a study of radiotherapy plus CTLA-4 blockade in lung cancer. The table came from immunoSEQ multiplex PCR; TCRdb's copy has only in-frame clones and leaves some out. This table holds some 67,000 clones, roughly three quarters found once. Sequenced here: peripheral blood, sampled from a patient treated with radiotherapy plus ipilimumab. The receptors here all came from a human donor with non-small cell lung cancer whose response to radiotherapy plus ipilimumab could not be evaluated. Some clones in this sample may be carry-over from other donors' samples. CDR3s include the opening cysteine and the closing phenylalanine or tryptophan. The order of the fields is CDR3 length, V gene, J gene, D gene, CDR3 protein. A D gene is named only where the DNA matches it firmly.

>13|TRBV27|TRBJ2-1|.
CASFTPSFNEQFF
>15|TRBV5-1|TRBJ2-7|.
CASSLSAGSPYEQYF
>14|TRBV2|TRBJ1-4|.
CASSVGQAGEKLFF
>16|TRBV28|TRBJ2-1|TRBD2
CASSFSLAGGYNEQFF
>13|TRBV6-6|TRBJ1-1|.
CASSPVVNTEAFF
>14|TRBV5-1|TRBJ1-1|.
CASSLQGMNTEAFF
>11|TRBV20-1|TRBJ2-5|.
CSANYQKTQYF
>14|TRBV7-2|TRBJ2-1|TRBD1
CASSFTGGWDEQFF
>17|TRBV7-9|TRBJ2-1|.
CASSVLGATDRNNEQFF
>14|TRBV5-1|TRBJ2-7|TRBD1
CASSTGQGAYEQYF
>16|TRBV4-1|TRBJ1-4|TRBD1
CASSLRTGGLSEKLFF
>13|TRBV11-2|TRBJ2-7|.
CASSPRGGNEQYF
>14|TRBV27|TRBJ1-2|.
CASSPWGANYGYTF
>15|TRBV2|TRBJ1-2|TRBD1
CASRPPGQGAYGYTF
>16|TRBV18|TRBJ1-4|TRBD1
CASSLNRQGAKEKLFF
>17|TRBV7-6|TRBJ2-5|TRBD2
CASSSGLAGGRQETRYF
>14|TRBV5-1|TRBJ1-2|TRBD1
CASNDLTGVYGYTF
>14|TRBV7-2|TRBJ1-1|.
CASSFNRESAEAFF
>13|TRBV18|TRBJ1-4|.
CASSLQGNEKLFF
>12|TRBV19|TRBJ1-2|TRBD1
CATSDRGDGYTF
>15|TRBV6-1|TRBJ2-5|.
CASSERGQGWETQYF
>16|TRBV12-5|TRBJ2-3|.
CASGLASDFITDTQYF
>15|TRBV19|TRBJ1-2|TRBD1
CASSPTGTGFGGYTF
>13|TRBV4-2|TRBJ2-5|.
CASSQDVGGTQYF
>17|TRBV15|TRBJ2-2|TRBD1
CATSRGGQERLTGELFF
>12|TRBV5-4|TRBJ1-1|.
CASSFGPAEAFF
>14|TRBV28|.|TRBD1
CASRIRQGAGEQYF
>14|TRBV29-1|TRBJ2-1|TRBD2
CSVVRRGAYNEQFF
>14|TRBV6-1|TRBJ1-6|.
CASSEYSGGSPLHF
>13|TRBV28|TRBJ2-7|TRBD2
CATKPGGSYEQYF
>17|TRBV28|TRBJ1-1|.
CASSLIFTGYMNTEAFF
>14|TRBV6-5|TRBJ2-7|.
CASSYAPGAYEQYF
>16|TRBV18|TRBJ2-7|TRBD1
CASSPGKGAFGYEQYF
>14|TRBV4-1|TRBJ1-1|TRBD1
CASSRSQGTTEAFF
>14|TRBV5-1|TRBJ1-1|TRBD1
CASSPRDRGYEAFF
>15|TRBV6-5|TRBJ2-7|TRBD2
CASSYSSGGLYEQYF
>17|TRBV28|TRBJ2-7|TRBD1
CASSYTPSAGGSYEQYF
>14|TRBV27|TRBJ1-1|TRBD1
CASREDRENTEAFF
>14|TRBV5-5|TRBJ1-3|.
CASSLPVSGNTIYF
>13|TRBV5-4|TRBJ2-7|.
CASSLTRSYEQYF
>16|TRBV4-2|TRBJ2-2|.
CASSQERGGDTGELFF
>16|TRBV5-4|TRBJ1-6|TRBD1
CASSEGQGPYNSPLHF